These T cell receptor beta chains were read from a single sample in a study of T-cell reconstitution after alpha-beta-depleted transplantation in children. From the PCR reads, TCRdb called clonotypes with MiXCR, one entry per CDR3 protein. The repertoire consists of 350,000 to 500,000 distinct CDR3 sequences, with 43% occurring once and the leading ten covering around 29%. The sample in question was PBMCs, obtained before TCRalphabeta/CD19-depleted stem cell transplant. These receptors all stem from a girl between 2 and 10 years old with aplastic anemia, due to receive a stem cell transplant. Both conserved end residues are part of each CDR3. Each record gives: D gene, V gene, clone size, J gene, CDR3 DNA, CDR3 protein. A D gene is named only where the DNA matches it firmly. Rows may omit the clone size; those that give it use once, few, many or a size class.

>.|TRBV29-1|once|TRBJ1-1
TGCAGCGGGCGGGACGGTGAAGCTTTCTTT
CSGRDGEAFF
>.|TRBV20-1|.|TRBJ1-5
TGCAGTGCTAGCCTGGGGAGCAATCAGCCCCAGCATTTT
CSASLGSNQPQHF
>TRBD2|TRBV29-1|.|TRBJ2-2
TGCAGCGTGGCGCGGGGGACCGGGGAGCTGTTTTTT
CSVARGTGELFF
>TRBD1|TRBV7-9|.|TRBJ1-3
TGTGCCAGCAGCTACCCAACCGGGACAGGCGACGGAAACACCATATATTTT
CASSYPTGTGDGNTIYF
>.|TRBV29-1|.|TRBJ1-2
TGCAGCGTTGATCCGGGACACCGGATGGGGTACACCTTC
CSVDPGHRMGYTF
>.|TRBV7-9|few|TRBJ2-5
TGTGCCAGCAGCTTTAGTGGGAGTCCCGAAGAGACCCAGTACTTC
CASSFSGSPEETQYF
>.|TRBV4-1|.|TRBJ2-7
TGCGCCAGCAGCCAAGGATCAGGGGGGGGATCCTACGAGCAGTACTTC
CASSQGSGGGSYEQYF
>.|TRBV20-1|.|TRBJ1-5
TGCAGTGCTAGTCGCGGGGCGTGGGACTATAGCAATCAGCCCCAGCATTTT
CSASRGAWDYSNQPQHF
>TRBD1|TRBV6-5|once|TRBJ1-2
TGTGCCAGCAGTTACTCAGGGACAGGGCACGTTAATGGCTACACCTTC
CASSYSGTGHVNGYTF
>.|TRBV15|.|TRBJ2-1
TGTGCCACCAGCAGAGAGCGGGGGCGGGATGAGCAGTTCTTC
CATSRERGRDEQFF
>.|TRBV11-2|.|TRBJ2-7
TGTGCCAGCAGCTTAGTAGGTCAGGCCATCTACGAGCAGTACTTC
CASSLVGQAIYEQYF
>TRBD2|TRBV2|.|TRBJ2-5
TGTGCCAGCAGTGAAGAGGGACTAGGGATAGAGACCCAGTACTTC
CASSEEGLGIETQYF
>TRBD2|TRBV5-1|once|TRBJ2-3
TGCGCCAGCAGCTTTTACGGCGGGGGAGACACAGATACGCAGTATTTT
CASSFYGGGDTDTQYF
>TRBD1|TRBV4-1|.|TRBJ2-5
TGCGCCAGCAGCCCGACCGGGACAGAGGCCCGTTGGGGACAAGAGACCCAGTACTTC
CASSPTGTEARWGQETQYF
>.|TRBV15|few|TRBJ2-3
TGTGCCACCAGCAGAGATCTATGGAGGAGGGTTATAGGTAGCACAGATACGCAGTATTTT
CATSRDLWRRVIGSTDTQYF
>.|TRBV20-1|many|TRBJ1-6
TGCAGTGCTAGAGACCCAGGCTCCTATAATTCACCCCTCCACTTT
CSARDPGSYNSPLHF
>.|TRBV5-1|.|TRBJ1-1
TGCACCAGCAGCCAACTTACTAGACCGAACACTGAAGCTTTCTTT
CTSSQLTRPNTEAFF
>.|TRBV7-9|few|TRBJ2-7
TGTGCCAGCAGCCCTTTGGGGGACGGGGCAGGGTACGAGCAGTACTTC
CASSPLGDGAGYEQYF
>TRBD1|TRBV5-6|.|TRBJ2-3
TGTGCCAGCAGCTTGCGTCCGGACAGGAGCACAGATACGCAGTATTTT
CASSLRPDRSTDTQYF
>.|TRBV28|few|TRBJ1-2
TGTGCCAGCAGTTTATTCGGCCTCTATGGCTACACCTTC
CASSLFGLYGYTF
>TRBD1|TRBV5-1|.|TRBJ2-7
TGCGCCAGCAGCTTGGTAGGGGGCAACGACGAGCAGTACTTC
CASSLVGGNDEQYF
>.|TRBV18|.|TRBJ1-1
TGTGCCAGCTCACCTTTAGGAGGGAACACATTGGTTCGCACTGAAGCTTTCTTT
CASSPLGGNTLVRTEAFF
>TRBD1|TRBV7-2|.|TRBJ2-7
TGTGCCAGCAGTTCCCGACAGGGGGCCTACGAGCAGTACTTC
CASSSRQGAYEQYF
>.|TRBV7-2|.|TRBJ1-1
TGTGCCAGCGAACGGAGGGTGAACACTGAAGCTTTCTTT
CASERRVNTEAFF
>.|TRBV4-1|.|TRBJ2-3
TGCGCCAGCAGCCAAGAGACGGGCTTAGGGGCAGATACGCAGTATTTT
CASSQETGLGADTQYF
>.|TRBV29-1|many|TRBJ2-1
TGCAGCGTGGGGTGGAAGGGAACCTACAATGAGCAGTTCTTC
CSVGWKGTYNEQFF
>TRBD1|TRBV4-1|.|TRBJ2-2
TGCGCCAGCAGCCAAGAGCAGGGGGTAGGGACCGGGGAGCTGTTTTTT
CASSQEQGVGTGELFF
>.|TRBV4-3|.|TRBJ2-1
TGCACCAGCAGCCAAGTGGTGGGTCCCTACAATGAGCAGTTCTTC
CTSSQVVGPYNEQFF
>.|TRBV12-3/TRBV12-4|.|TRBJ2-3
TGTGCCAGCAGTTTCGCAGGGACGCAGTATTTT
CASSFAGTQYF
>.|TRBV6-5|many|TRBJ2-6
TGTGCCAGCAGTTCGACTATGACTGGGGCCAACGTCCTGACTTTC
CASSSTMTGANVLTF
>TRBD1|TRBV12-5|few|TRBJ2-1
TGTGCTAGTGGTTTGGGACAGGGTGACTACAATGAGCAGTTCTTC
CASGLGQGDYNEQFF
>.|TRBV1|few|TRBJ2-1
TGCACCAGCAGCCAAGTTAGCGGGGCCATCTACAATGAGCAGTTCTTC
CTSSQVSGAIYNEQFF
>.|TRBV14|once|TRBJ2-7
TGTGCCAGCAGCCAAGATTTTGGAGGAGGCCCCCCCTACGAGCAGTACTTC
CASSQDFGGGPPYEQYF
>TRBD1|TRBV20-1|.|TRBJ2-5
TGCAGTGCTAGATCCCCTGGACAGGGACAAGAGACCCAGTACTTC
CSARSPGQGQETQYF
>.|TRBV12-3/TRBV12-4|few|TRBJ1-3
TGTGCCAGCAGGCCAGCGGGGGGAAACACCATATATTTT
CASRPAGGNTIYF
>TRBD1|TRBV19|few|TRBJ2-3
TGTGCCAGTAGTACAGGGGGCGCAGGAGATACGCAGTATTTT
CASSTGGAGDTQYF
>.|TRBV15|.|TRBJ2-3
TGTGCCACCAGCAGAGATAGACTAGCAGATACGCAGTATTTT
CATSRDRLADTQYF
>TRBD1|TRBV6-1|few|TRBJ1-5
TGTGCCAGCAGTATCCGACAGGGGGCTCAGCCCCAGCATTTT
CASSIRQGAQPQHF
>.|TRBV5-6|many|TRBJ2-7
TGTGCCAGCAGCCCGCCGGGACGTAATCTTTACGAGCAGTACTTC
CASSPPGRNLYEQYF